This TCR beta chain was retrieved from a study of blood T cell repertoires in COVID-19. Study context: PBMCs, B-cell-depleted T cells, or T cells provided the cDNA or gDNA that made up the material.

CDR3 length equals 16 residues. Germline CDR1 reads SEHNR; CDR2 reads FQNEAQ (reference sequence). V was shortened by 5 bases and J by 2 bases, with 16 bases between the two germline ends. Sequencing used immunoSEQ multiplex PCR; TCRdb keeps in-frame clones, though not all of them. The sample has under 200,000 clones; around 87% are singletons. The chain is built from TRBV7-9 and TRBJ1-3; D possibly corresponds to TRBD1 (5 bases). The sample consisted of peripheral blood. The origin of this receptor is a man aged 18 to 29 with acute or convalescent COVID-19. The CDR3 region has the DNA TGTGCCAGCAGCCGTAACCGAAGGGGTCCTGGAAACACCATATATTTT. Protein sequence: CASSRNRRGPGNTIYF.